Sequencing of this T cell receptor beta chain was carried out in a study of PD-1 blockade in classical Hodgkin lymphoma. Only in-frame clones appear in the TCRdb table, and some are missing; sequencing was by immunoSEQ multiplex PCR. This table has approximately 65,000 clones, about 91% appearing once. This clone was counted a few times. The CDR3 has 14 amino acids. Germline CDR1 and CDR2: SGHDT and YYEEEE. With 1 base clipped from V and 4 bases from J, the junction kept 2 bases outside the gene matches. Exposure to brentuximab vedotin varied, and each patient had relapsed following autologous stem cell transplantation.

This chain joins TRBV5-6 and TRBJ1-5, with TRBD1 matching 7 bases. The receptor was derived from a human donor with classical Hodgkin lymphoma. The sequencing here drew on peripheral blood mononuclear cells (PBMCs), taken at baseline. The CDR3: CASSLRDSNQPQHF. CDR3 in DNA: TGTGCCAGCAGCTTGAGGGACAGTAATCAGCCCCAGCATTTT.